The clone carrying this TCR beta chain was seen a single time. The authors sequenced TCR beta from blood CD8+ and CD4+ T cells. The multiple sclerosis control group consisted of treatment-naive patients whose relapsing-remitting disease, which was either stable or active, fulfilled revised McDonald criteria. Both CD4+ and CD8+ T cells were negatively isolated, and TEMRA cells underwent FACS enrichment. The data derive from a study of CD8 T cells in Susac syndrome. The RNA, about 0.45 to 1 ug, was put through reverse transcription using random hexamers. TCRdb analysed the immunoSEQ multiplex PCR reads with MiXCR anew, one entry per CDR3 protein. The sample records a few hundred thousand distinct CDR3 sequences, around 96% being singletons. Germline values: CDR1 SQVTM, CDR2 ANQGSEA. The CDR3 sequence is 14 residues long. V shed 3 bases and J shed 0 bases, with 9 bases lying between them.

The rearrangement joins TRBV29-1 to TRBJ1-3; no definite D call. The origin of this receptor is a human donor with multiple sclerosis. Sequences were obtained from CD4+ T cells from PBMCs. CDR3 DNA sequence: TGCAGCGTTGACGAGGGATTCTCTGGAAACACCATATATTTT. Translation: CSVDEGFSGNTIYF.